This T cell receptor beta chain was obtained from a study of cytomegalovirus exposure and HLA in healthy donors. General study points: Productive status was seen about 87% or about 30% of the time for most TCR beta V segments in an earlier analysis. In a later analysis, TCR beta V- and J-gene trimming was associated with a missense DCLRE1C variant.

PCR amplification relied on 60 Vbeta primers (plus 13 Jbeta primers). Per the original data handling: The authors later counted roughly 87 million unique TCR beta chains, approximately 10 million of them shared. Only in-frame clones appear in the TCRdb table, and some are missing; sequencing was by immunoSEQ multiplex PCR. The V and J calls and clone size were taken over from that table, and D and trimming were inferred from the DNA. The sample has 150,000 to 200,000 clones; 60% to 85% are singletons. Details on this clone: The antigen is not known.

The ends lost 7 bases at V and 4 bases at J; junction bases unmatched: 4. This CDR3 is 13 amino acids long. Germline lookup yields CDR1 MNHNY and CDR2 SVGAGI (reference sequence). Source material: PBMCs. This clonotype was sampled from a young man in good health and CMV-seronegative. The chain carries TRBV6-6 and TRBJ1-5, with 7 bases fitting TRBD1. The CDR3 nucleotides are TGTGCCAGCATTAGACAGGGAAATCAGCCCCAGCATTTT. Translation: CASIRQGNQPQHF.